This T cell receptor beta chain was obtained from a study of OX40 agonist ivuxolimab in advanced cancers. Study-level results: Also showing low normalized T-cell clonal expansion were some of the nonresponders.

Using immunoSEQ multiplex PCR, the repertoire was profiled, and TCRdb retains in-frame clones only, with some absent. The sample lists 55,000 to 60,000 clones, about 94% occurring once. About this clone: The antigen is undetermined. The sample carries other DNA sequences with the same CDR3.

Germline assignment: CDR1 MDHEN and CDR2 SYDVKM. The V end was cut by 3 bases, the J end by 1 base, with 9 bases between. CDR3 size: 14 residues. The rearrangement joins TRBV28 to TRBJ1-1, with a tentative D call TRBD1 (5 bases). The sequenced sample was CD4+ or CD8+ T cells sorted from blood, obtained in a trial of the OX40 agonist ivuxolimab. This TCR derives from an adult with an advanced solid tumor such as melanoma, head and neck, liver or kidney cancer. The CDR3 loop reads CASSFGGWNTEAFF. In DNA form, the CDR3 reads TGTGCCAGCAGTTTCGGGGGGTGGAACACTGAAGCTTTCTTT.